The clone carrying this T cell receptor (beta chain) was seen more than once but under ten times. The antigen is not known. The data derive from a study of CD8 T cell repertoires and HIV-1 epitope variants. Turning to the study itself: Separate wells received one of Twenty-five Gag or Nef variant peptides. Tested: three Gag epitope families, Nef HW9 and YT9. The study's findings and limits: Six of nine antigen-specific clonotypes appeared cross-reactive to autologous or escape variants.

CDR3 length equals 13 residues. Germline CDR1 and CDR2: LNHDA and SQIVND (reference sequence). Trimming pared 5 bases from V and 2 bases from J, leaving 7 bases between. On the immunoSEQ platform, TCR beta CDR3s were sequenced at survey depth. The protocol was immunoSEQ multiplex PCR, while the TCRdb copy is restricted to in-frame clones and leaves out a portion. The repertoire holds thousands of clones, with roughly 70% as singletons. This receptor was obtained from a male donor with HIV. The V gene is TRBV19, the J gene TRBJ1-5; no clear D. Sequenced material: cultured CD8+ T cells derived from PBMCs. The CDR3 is CASSVDGNQPQHF. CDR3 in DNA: TGTGCCAGTAGTGTCGACGGCAATCAGCCCCAGCATTTT.